This section outlines one T cell receptor (beta chain) sequence together with its context. Its cognate antigen is unknown. Time point indicated: newly diagnosed GD, antithyroid drugs for less than 3 months. After RNA was extracted from PBMCs, the TCR library was made from it. Germline CDR1 is SEHNR and CDR2 is FQNEAQ (reference sequence). With 3 bases removed from V and 11 bases from J, the gap between germline ends came to 16 bases. The CDR3 runs 13 residues. Investigators prepared the TCR beta libraries by applying iRepertoire HTBI primers and Arm-PCR of CDR3 regions. TCRdb re-called the multiplex PCR reads with MiXCR, one entry per CDR3 protein. The table lists about 460,000 distinct CDR3 sequences, about 14% of them singletons. The data originate from a study of regulatory T cells in long-lasting Graves disease. Study overall: Graves' patients, diagnosed recently, had received antithyroid drugs under 3 months.

Study observations and caveats: Persistent Graves' patients showed reduced TCR diversity versus newly diagnosed patients.

These records were also assigned to another study, of T cells in Graves' hyperthyroidism and ophthalmopathy. That report notes: Patients aged 18 to 65 had newly diagnosed hyperthyroidism that had lasted under 2 months. Clinical symptoms, serum thyroxine, TRAb, thyroid ultrasound and orbital computed tomography informed diagnoses.

This receptor was identified in a woman aged 45-65 years with Graves disease. V is TRBV7-9 and J is TRBJ1-1; D may be TRBD1 (6 bases). The material was peripheral blood mononuclear cells (PBMCs), obtained at new diagnosis, from a patient treated with antithyroid drugs. The CDR3 DNA follows: TGTGCCAGCAGCTTTCGGGGGGCGGTTGAGGCTTTCTTT. Translated, it gives CASSFRGAVEAFF.